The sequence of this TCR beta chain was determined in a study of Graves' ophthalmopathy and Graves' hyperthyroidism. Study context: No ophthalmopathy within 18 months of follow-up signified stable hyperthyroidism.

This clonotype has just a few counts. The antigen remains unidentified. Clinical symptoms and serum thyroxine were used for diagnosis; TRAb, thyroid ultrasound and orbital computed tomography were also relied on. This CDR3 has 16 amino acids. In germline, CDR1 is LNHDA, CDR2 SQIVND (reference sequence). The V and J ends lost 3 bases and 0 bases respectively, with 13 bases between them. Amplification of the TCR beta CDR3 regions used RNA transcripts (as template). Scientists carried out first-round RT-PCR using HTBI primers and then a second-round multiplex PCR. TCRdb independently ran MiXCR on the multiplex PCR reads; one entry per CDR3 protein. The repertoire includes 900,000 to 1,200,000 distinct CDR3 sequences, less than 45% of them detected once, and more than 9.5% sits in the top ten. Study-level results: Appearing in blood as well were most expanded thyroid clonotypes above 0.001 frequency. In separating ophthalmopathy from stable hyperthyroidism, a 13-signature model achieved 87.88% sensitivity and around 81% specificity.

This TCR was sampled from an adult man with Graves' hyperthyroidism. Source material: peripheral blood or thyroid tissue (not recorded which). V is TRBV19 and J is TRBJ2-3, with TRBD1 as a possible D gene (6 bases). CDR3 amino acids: CASSMAGTLSTDTQYF. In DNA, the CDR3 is TGTGCCAGTAGTATGGCCGGGACACTTAGCACAGATACGCAGTATTTT. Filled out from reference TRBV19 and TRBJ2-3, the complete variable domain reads DGGITQSPKYLFRKEGQNVTLSCEQNLNHDAMYWYRQDPGQGLRLIYYSQIVNDFQKGDIAEGYSVSREKKESFPLTVTSAQKNPTAFYLCASSMAGTLSTDTQYFGPGTRLTVL.